This T cell receptor (beta chain) is drawn from a study of CD8 T cells in Susac syndrome. With random hexamers, roughly 0.45 to 1 ug RNA was reverse transcribed. Amplification of TCR beta CDR3 spanned 54 Vbeta and 13 Jbeta via immunoSEQ multiplex PCR. TCRdb ran MiXCR on the immunoSEQ multiplex PCR reads and lists one entry per CDR3 protein. The data hold 180,000 or so distinct CDR3 sequences, with about 94% observed a single time. CD8+ and CD4+ T cells from blood underwent TCR beta sequencing. Bulk CD8+ and CD4+ cells came from magnetic negative isolation; CD8+ TEMRA by FACS. The CDR3 consists of 14 residues. V was trimmed by 2 bases and J by 9 bases, leaving 14 bases between them. The germline V gene encodes CDR1 LNHNV and CDR2 YYDKDF (reference sequence).

The sample comprised CD4+ T cells from PBMCs. The receptor's source is a human donor in good health. The chain carries TRBV15 and TRBJ2-1; TRBD1 is a possible D gene (6 bases). The CDR3 loop reads CATSRQLTGSEQFF. The CDR3 coding sequence is TGTGCCACCAGCAGACAACTCACAGGGAGTGAGCAGTTCTTC.